Following are 13 T cell receptor beta chains from one sample sequenced in a study of cytomegalovirus exposure and HLA in healthy donors listed by TCRdb under 2017. The library was generated by the immunoSEQ multiplex PCR assay. A mixture of 60 forward primers for TCR Vbeta segments and 13 reverse primers for TCR Jbeta segments was used in the multiplex PCR. TCRdb took over this immuneACCESS table, retaining in-frame rearrangements with V and J assigned. Such tables are incomplete; in checked studies, under half of the missing clones stem from an unresolved V gene, and the remainder is unexplained. The sample contains over 100,000 clones, roughly a tenth of them found a single time. The top ten clonotypes cover 5.8% of the sample. Sequenced input: PBMCs. Source of these receptors: a man aged 35-49 years in good health and CMV-seropositive.

The chain carries TRBV27 and TRBJ2-1; D is ambiguous. CDR1 is MNHEY, CDR2 SMNVEV, per germline (reference sequence). V lost 2 bases, J lost 6 bases, and 8 bases lay in between. The CDR3 covers 13 residues. Here the CDR3 reads CASSLAAFNEQFF. Written as DNA, the CDR3 is TGTGCCAGCAGTTTAGCGGCGTTCAATGAGCAGTTCTTC.

This clone was seen only a few times. In the same sample, other DNA sequences code for this CDR3. V usage is TRBV5-6 and J usage is TRBJ2-5; D ambiguous. The germline V gene has CDR1 SGHDT and CDR2 YYEEEE. Trimming cost V 0 bases and J 2 bases, with 5 bases left between them. The CDR3 is 13 residues long. The chain's CDR3 is CASSLGQQETQYF. Here the CDR3 DNA reads TGTGCCAGCAGCTTGGGTCAGCAAGAGACCCAGTACTTC.

The J gene is TRBJ2-5, the V gene TRBV29-1; the match to TRBD1 covers 7 bases. The CDR3 extends over 11 amino acids. Germline CDR1 reads SQVTM; CDR2 reads ANQGSEA. Trimming took 7 bases from V and 3 from J; bases not matched to a gene: 2. CDR3 loop: CSAQGEETQYF. CDR3 DNA sequence: TGCAGCGCCCAGGGGGAAGAGACCCAGTACTTC.

This clone was detected only once. The chain is built from TRBV6-5 and TRBJ1-5; 10 nucleotides match TRBD1. The CDR3 spans 14 residues. Germline assignment: CDR1 MNHEY and CDR2 SVGAGI. V lost 6 bases, J lost 8 bases, and 7 bases stayed unmatched. The CDR3 DNA is TGTGCCAGCAGGCCAAGGACAGGGGGGAAGCCCCAGCATTTT. This gives the protein CASRPRTGGKPQHF.

The V gene is TRBV2, the J gene TRBJ2-1; 12 nucleotides line up with TRBD2. CDR3 length equals 15 residues. Germline CDR1 SNHLY, CDR2 FYNNEI. The J segment lost 8 bases and the V segment lost 6 bases, leaving 8 bases of the junction unmatched. The CDR3 sequence: CASSDLAGGDDEQFF. CDR3 DNA sequence: TGTGCCAGCAGCGACCTAGCGGGAGGGGACGATGAGCAGTTCTTC.

The J gene is TRBJ2-7, the V gene TRBV30; possible D gene TRBD1, 5 bases. Trimming shortened V by 1 base and J by 5 bases, and 24 bases separated the two germline ends. The CDR3 loop spans 17 amino acids. Germline-derived CDR1 and CDR2 are GTSNPN and SVGIG (reference sequence). CDR3 coding DNA: TGTGCCTGGAGTGGGTTTGGCCTTCAGGGTGAAGGCCACGAGCAGTACTTC. It specifies CAWSGFGLQGEGHEQYF.

The chain has TRBV4-1 and TRBJ2-7; D might be TRBD2 (5 bases). With 5 bases removed from V and 6 bases from J, the gap between germline ends came to 14 bases. The germline gives CDR1 MGHRA, CDR2 YSYEKL. The CDR3 runs to 13 residues. The chain's CDR3 is CASSFRPDSEQYF. CDR3 DNA sequence: TGCGCCAGCAGCTTTCGTCCGGACTCCGAGCAGTACTTC.

In its sample, this clone was seen a few times. The V gene is TRBV7-2, the J gene TRBJ1-2; D not certain. V dropped 1 base and J dropped 4 bases, with 7 bases sitting between them. The germline V gene encodes CDR1 SGHTA and CDR2 FQGNSA. The CDR3 has 13 amino acids. CDR3 sequence: CASSLGGFYGYTF. CDR3 nucleotide sequence: TGTGCCAGCAGCTTAGGAGGGTTCTATGGCTACACCTTC.

This clone was recorded a few times. The chain couples TRBV6-1 to TRBJ1-4, with TRBD1 matching 9 bases. The germline V gene encodes CDR1 MNHNS and CDR2 SASEGT. The CDR3 is made up of 15 amino acids. The ends lost 5 bases at V and 7 bases at J; junction bases unmatched: 8. The CDR3 nucleotides are TGTGCCAGCAGTCTTACCGGGACAGGGCCTGAAAAACTGTTTTTT. It specifies CASSLTGTGPEKLFF.

This chain links TRBV28 with TRBJ1-1; tentatively, D is TRBD1 (5 bases). The CDR3 totals 16 residues. CDR1 is MDHEN, CDR2 SYDVKM, per germline. The germline V and J ends were trimmed by 2 bases and 2 bases, with 15 bases remaining between them. CDR3 sequence: CASSLAGGQTNTEAFF. The DNA for the CDR3 is TGTGCCAGCAGTTTAGCCGGCGGACAAACTAACACTGAAGCTTTCTTT. Using reference TRBV28 and TRBJ1-1 for the parts outside the CDR3, the full variable domain is DVKVTQSSRYLVKRTGEKVFLECVQDMDHENMFWYRQDPGLGLRLIYFSYDVKMKEKGDIPEGYSVSREKKERFSLILESASTNQTSMYLCASSLAGGQTNTEAFFGQGTRLTVV.

The chain carries TRBV27 and TRBJ1-5, with a possible D match to TRBD1 (5 bases). Germline-derived CDR1 and CDR2 are MNHEY and SMNVEV (reference sequence). V shed 6 bases and J shed 7 bases, with 13 bases lying between them. The CDR3 extends over 13 amino acids. CDR3 amino acids: CASSWGERQPQHF. In DNA, the CDR3 is TGTGCCAGCAGCTGGGGGGAAAGACAGCCCCAGCATTTT.

The chain joins TRBV11-3 to TRBJ2-5; tentatively, D is TRBD1 (5 bases). This CDR3 comprises 12 residues. Looked up from germline, CDR1 is SGHNT and CDR2 is YENEEA. The V gene lost 5 bases and the J gene lost 5 bases, with 9 bases spanning the gap. This CDR3 is CASSAGWETQYF. The CDR3 region has the DNA TGTGCCAGCAGCGCAGGGTGGGAGACCCAGTACTTC.

The table lists this clone with a few counts. One end of the junction is discordant with germline, which a read error may explain. The rearrangement uses TRBV7-7 and TRBJ2-2; the match to TRBD2 covers 12 bases. CDR3 length equals 16 residues. Germline V lookup: CDR1 SSHAT, CDR2 FNYEAQ (reference sequence). CDR3 sequence reads: CASSQMTSGSPGELFF. DNA for the CDR3: TGTGCTAGCAGTCAAATGACTAGCGGGAGTCCCGGGGAGCTGTTTTTT.